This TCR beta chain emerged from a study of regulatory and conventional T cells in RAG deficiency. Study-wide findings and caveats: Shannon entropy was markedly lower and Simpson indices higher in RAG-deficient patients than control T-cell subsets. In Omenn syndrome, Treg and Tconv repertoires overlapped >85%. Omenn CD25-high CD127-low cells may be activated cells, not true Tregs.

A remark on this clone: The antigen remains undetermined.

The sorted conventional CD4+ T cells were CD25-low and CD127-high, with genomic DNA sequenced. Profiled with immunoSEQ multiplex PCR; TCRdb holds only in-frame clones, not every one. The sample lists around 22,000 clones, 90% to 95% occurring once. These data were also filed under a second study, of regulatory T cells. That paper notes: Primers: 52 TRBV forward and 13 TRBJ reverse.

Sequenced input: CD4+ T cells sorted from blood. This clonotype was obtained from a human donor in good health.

The CDR3 spells CASFGTSYTGELFF. The DNA for the CDR3 is TGTGCCAGTTTTGGGACTTCCTACACCGGGGAGCTGTTTTTT. The chain is built from TRBV19 and TRBJ2-2; possible D gene TRBD2, 6 bases. V gave up 8 bases and J gave up 3 bases, with 13 bases separating them. CDR1 is LNHDA, CDR2 SQIVND, per germline (reference sequence). The CDR3 is 14 residues long.